The 24 T cell receptor beta chains presented below share a single source sample, sequenced in a study of cytotoxic CD8 clonotypes in ibrutinib-treated CLL. Produced via immunoSEQ multiplex PCR; TCRdb's table is partial and in-frame only. Among approximately 26,000 clones, roughly 74% were seen once, and the ten largest hold less than 60%. The sequenced sample was PBMCs, obtained after 12 months of ibrutinib treatment. The source is a human donor with chronic lymphocytic leukemia.

V gene TRBV11-2 combines with J gene TRBJ1-1, with D perhaps matching TRBD1 (6 bases). This CDR3 comprises 13 residues. Germline V gene sequence: CDR1 SGHAT, CDR2 FQNNGV. Deletions cut 2 bases from V and 11 bases from J, with 15 bases between. CDR3: CASSLRLGGPAFF. For the CDR3, the DNA is TGTGCCAGCAGCTTAAGGTTGGGGGGGCCCGCTTTCTTT.

This clone was seen a few times. The V gene is TRBV28, the J gene TRBJ1-1; D is undetermined. Trimming removed 5 bases from V and 7 bases from J, with 8 bases in between. Germline lookup yields CDR1 MDHEN and CDR2 SYDVKM. The CDR3 runs to 11 residues. CDR3 nucleotide sequence: TGTGCCAGCAGTGAAGCCGATGAAGCTTTCTTT. Its protein product is CASSEADEAFF. The full variable domain, completed using reference TRBV28 and TRBJ1-1, is DVKVTQSSRYLVKRTGEKVFLECVQDMDHENMFWYRQDPGLGLRLIYFSYDVKMKEKGDIPEGYSVSREKKERFSLILESASTNQTSMYLCASSEADEAFFGQGTRLTVV.

CDR3 coding DNA: TGCAGCGTTGAATCCGGAGATAATAATGAAAAACTGTTTTTT. Residues: CSVESGDNNEKLFF. The chain is built from TRBV29-1 and TRBJ1-4, with no clear D. Germline V lookup: CDR1 SQVTM, CDR2 ANQGSEA. Trimming removed 2 bases from V and 4 bases from J, with 11 bases in between. This CDR3 is built from 14 residues.

The chain has TRBV19 and TRBJ2-2; TRBD1 aligns across 7 bases. With V trimmed by 6 bases and J by 3 bases, 7 bases remained unmatched. The CDR3 extends over 15 amino acids. Germline CDR1 and CDR2: LNHDA and SQIVND (reference sequence). CDR3 nucleotide sequence: TGTGCCAGTAGGTTGACAGGGACCGACACCGGGGAGCTGTTTTTT. This encodes CASRLTGTDTGELFF.

In this sample, this clone turned up a few times. This rearrangement joins TRBV19 to TRBJ1-5; D is unresolved. Germline V gene sequence: CDR1 LNHDA, CDR2 SQIVND (reference sequence). Trimming took off 3 bases at V and 6 bases at J, with 9 bases between the two ends. The CDR3 totals 13 residues. CDR3 DNA: TGTGCCAGTAGTATCAGAGCCAGTCAGCCCCAGCATTTT. The encoded protein is CASSIRASQPQHF.

J is TRBJ1-5 and V is TRBV20-1; no clear D gene. CDR1 DFQATT and CDR2 SNEGSKA come from the germline V gene (reference sequence). V lost 0 bases and J 11 bases, leaving 8 bases between the germline ends. The CDR3 has 11 residues. CDR3 sequence: CSARDPPSQHF. The DNA of the CDR3 is TGCAGTGCTAGAGACCCCCCGTCCCAGCATTTT.

A single count supports this clone. The chain couples TRBV30 to TRBJ2-1; TRBD1 matches at 7 bases. The CDR3 spans 14 residues. Germline CDR1 and CDR2: GTSNPN and SVGIG (reference sequence). Trimming removed 2 bases from V and 5 bases from J; junction bases left unmatched: 6. The CDR3 protein is CAWSKGGAHNEQFF. The DNA for the CDR3 is TGTGCCTGGAGTAAAGGGGGCGCCCACAATGAGCAGTTCTTC.

The V call is TRBV6-1, the J call TRBJ2-7; D may be TRBD1 (5 bases). The CDR3 has 11 residues. Trimming stripped 6 bases from V and 3 bases from J, with 6 bases between. Germline CDR1 and CDR2: MNHNS and SASEGT. This CDR3 reads CASRQGYEQYF. The CDR3 DNA sequence: TGTGCCAGCAGGCAGGGCTACGAGCAGTACTTC.

This chain uses TRBV7-8 with TRBJ2-2; D gene unclear. The CDR3 covers 16 residues. The V end lost 8 bases, the J end lost 0 bases, and 16 bases lay between the germline ends. Germline CDR1 reads SGHVS; CDR2 reads FQNEAQ. As DNA, the CDR3 is TGTGCCAGCGACCCAGTGCGGCTAGCGAACACCGGGGAGCTGTTTTTT. It is translated as CASDPVRLANTGELFF.

V usage is TRBV5-6 and J usage is TRBJ2-2; 13 positions agree with TRBD2. The CDR3 covers 17 residues. From germline, CDR1 is SGHDT and CDR2 YYEEEE. Trimming at V came to 4 bases and at J to 2 bases, leaving 5 bases not matched to a gene. This CDR3 is CASSAGLAGDNTGELFF. DNA for the CDR3: TGTGCCAGCAGCGCCGGACTAGCGGGGGACAACACCGGGGAGCTGTTTTTT.

V gene TRBV5-1 combines with J gene TRBJ2-2; 9 bases fit TRBD1. The CDR3 has 16 amino acids. V dropped 0 bases and J dropped 7; count of bases not matched to a gene: 7. Germline CDR1 SGHRS, CDR2 YFSETQ. This CDR3 is CASSLDWGQGVGELFF. CDR3 sequence (DNA): TGCGCCAGCAGCTTGGATTGGGGACAGGGCGTCGGGGAGCTGTTTTTT.

The chain recombines TRBV27 with TRBJ2-5; the D gene is possibly TRBD2 (6 bases). The CDR3 has 13 residues. V shed 5 bases and J shed 7 bases, with 14 bases lying between them. Germline V gives CDR1 MNHEY, CDR2 SMNVEV (reference sequence). CDR3 in DNA: TGTGCCAGCAGTACCGGGAGTTCGGGGACCCAGTACTTC. Its translation is CASSTGSSGTQYF.

The chain carries TRBV28 and TRBJ2-3; TRBD2 matches at 10 bases. Germline CDR1 and CDR2: MDHEN and SYDVKM. The V segment lost 7 bases and the J segment 1 base; nucleotides outside the gene matches: 5. The CDR3 is 15 residues long. CDR3 sequence reads: CASTSGGKRTDTQYF. The CDR3 DNA reads as TGTGCCAGCACTAGCGGGGGAAAGCGCACAGATACGCAGTATTTT.

This clone was picked up a small number of times. This chain joins TRBV10-3 and TRBJ2-3; 8 positions agree with TRBD1. The ends lost 2 bases at V and 1 base at J; junction bases unmatched: 2. Germline values: CDR1 ENHRY, CDR2 SYGVKD. This CDR3 has 15 residues. CDR3 sequence: CAISEPGQGTDTQYF. The CDR3 DNA is TGTGCCATCAGTGAGCCGGGACAGGGCACAGATACGCAGTATTTT.

The genes are TRBV5-4 and TRBJ2-7; D is perhaps TRBD2 (7 bases). Germline loops: CDR1 SGHNT, CDR2 YYREEE (reference sequence). The CDR3 runs to 13 residues. Trimming took 6 bases from V and 2 from J, leaving 12 bases between them. CDR3 DNA sequence: TGTGCCAGCAACGAGGGGGGGGCCTACGAGCAGTACTTC. Its protein product is CASNEGGAYEQYF.

The V call is TRBV7-2, the J call TRBJ1-1; 7 nucleotides agree with TRBD1. The CDR3 sequence is 13 residues long. Germline lookup yields CDR1 SGHTA and CDR2 FQGNSA. With 1 base clipped from V and 4 bases from J, the junction kept 0 bases outside the gene matches. The CDR3 loop reads CASSLGQGTEAFF. CDR3 sequence (DNA): TGTGCCAGCAGCTTAGGACAGGGCACTGAAGCTTTCTTT.

The chain is built from TRBV28 and TRBJ2-1, with D perhaps matching TRBD2 (6 bases). The germline V gene encodes CDR1 MDHEN and CDR2 SYDVKM. The V gene lost 5 bases and the J gene lost 10 bases, with 30 bases spanning the gap. The CDR3 spans 18 residues. The DNA for the CDR3 is TGTGCCAGCAGTCCCGGAGTTGGCGTTATTGTACCCCGGGGGGAGCAGTTCTTC. This translates into CASSPGVGVIVPRGEQFF.

The chain is built from TRBV11-3 and TRBJ2-1; perhaps D is TRBD1 or TRBD2 (6 bases each). The CDR3 spans 14 residues. Germline V CDR1 and CDR2: SGHNT, YENEEA. Trimming stripped 4 bases from V and 7 bases from J, with 14 bases between. The CDR3, as DNA: TGTGCCAGCAGCTCGATAAAAGGGGGGAATGAGCAGTTCTTC. Amino acids: CASSSIKGGNEQFF.

The chain has TRBV5-6 and TRBJ1-2; the D gene is possibly TRBD1 (5 bases). Germline loops: CDR1 SGHDT, CDR2 YYEEEE. The CDR3 loop spans 14 amino acids. V lost 4 bases and J 4 bases, leaving 14 bases between the germline ends. The CDR3 is CASSPDGALYGYTF. The CDR3 DNA is TGTGCCAGCAGCCCGGACGGGGCGCTCTATGGCTACACCTTC.

The chain uses TRBV4-1 and TRBJ2-1; D perhaps matches TRBD2 (6 bases). The germline gives CDR1 MGHRA, CDR2 YSYEKL. The length of the CDR3 is 16 residues. V was clipped by 4 bases and J by 5 bases, with 18 bases between them. CDR3 protein: CASSPSLAETHNEQFF. The CDR3 region has the DNA TGCGCCAGCAGCCCCTCCTTAGCGGAAACTCACAATGAGCAGTTCTTC.

The V call is TRBV30, the J call TRBJ2-7, with 11 nucleotides matching TRBD1. CDR3 length equals 14 residues. Germline CDR1 reads GTSNPN; CDR2 reads SVGIG (reference sequence). The junction had 3 bases not matched to a gene; V was cut back by 0 bases and J by 5 bases. The CDR3 region is CAWSVGTGGDEQYF. The CDR3, as DNA: TGTGCCTGGAGTGTAGGGACAGGGGGGGACGAGCAGTACTTC.

The rearrangement joins TRBV25-1 to TRBJ2-7, with D possibly being TRBD1 (7 bases). The CDR3 has 14 amino acids. Germline-derived CDR1 and CDR2 are MGHDK and SYGVNS. V was trimmed by 4 bases and J by 2 bases, leaving 12 bases between them. In DNA, the CDR3 is TGTGCCAGCAGTGCAGGGGGGCCCCCCTACGAGCAGTACTTC. Translating it yields CASSAGGPPYEQYF.

This clone was counted only a few times. This sequence joins TRBV10-2 and TRBJ1-2; 8 bases match TRBD1. This CDR3 is built from 14 residues. V lost 5 bases and J lost 8; bases outside the gene matches: 10. CDR1 and CDR2 (germline): WSHSY, SAAADI. In nucleotides, the CDR3 is TGCGCCAGCAGTCCCAAGGACAGGGAAGGCGGCTACACCTTC. Residues: CASSPKDREGGYTF.

The V call is TRBV18, the J call TRBJ1-1; the D is unclear. This CDR3 comprises 12 residues. The germline V gene encodes CDR1 KGHSH and CDR2 LQKENI. V lost 2 bases to trimming and J lost 4 bases, with 5 bases between them. In DNA form, the CDR3 reads TGTGCCAGCTCACCAGTGAGCACTGAAGCTTTCTTT. Its protein is CASSPVSTEAFF.